This record concerns one TCR beta chain sequence. The target antigen is unknown. Sequencing used immunoSEQ multiplex PCR; TCRdb keeps in-frame clones, though not all of them. The sample records around 300,000 clones, approximately 86% being singletons. This sample was taken from a study of cytomegalovirus exposure and HLA in healthy donors. The study, taken as a whole, reports: The study listed roughly 160 cytomegalovirus-associated TCR beta chains. In a later analysis, first-cohort TCR clusters were found to tend to co-occur in the 95 to 150 validation repertoires. A classifier reportedly called cytomegalovirus status with high sensitivity and specificity.

Sequencing used PBMCs. This TCR derives from a young woman in good health and CMV-seronegative.

Here the CDR3 DNA reads TGTGCCAGCAGCTTAGTGCCAGGGGTTCAGCCCCAGCATTTT. This gives the protein CASSLVPGVQPQHF. V gene TRBV7-2 combines with J gene TRBJ1-5; D is perhaps TRBD1 (6 bases). CDR1 SGHTA and CDR2 FQGNSA come from the germline V gene. V gave up 1 base and J gave up 6 bases, with 10 bases separating them. This CDR3 spans 14 amino acids.